This TCR beta chain was retrieved from a study of regulatory T cells in long-lasting Graves disease. Study-wide points: Examination was confined to peripheral blood, excluding thyroid tissue. More public clonotypes were shared by persistent patients (approximately 3,000) than by new patients (roughly 930).

Indicated time point: newly diagnosed GD, antithyroid drugs for less than 3 months. Following extraction of RNA from PBMCs, that RNA was used to make the TCR library. This clonotype occurred a few times. Its cognate antigen is unknown. Relying on iRepertoire HTBI primers and Arm-PCR of CDR3 regions, the team built TCR beta libraries. A single record per CDR3 protein comes from TCRdb applying MiXCR to the multiplex PCR reads. The table lists 380,000 or so distinct CDR3 sequences, 15% to 20% of them singletons. CDR1 and CDR2 (germline): SQVTM, ANQGSEA. This CDR3 is 15 amino acids long. These records were also assigned to another study, of T cells in Graves' hyperthyroidism and ophthalmopathy.

This TCR was recovered from a woman aged 18 to 35 with Graves disease. V is TRBV29-1 and J is TRBJ2-1; 12 positions match TRBD2. The J call may be incorrect, as the DNA end agrees better with TRBJ2-5. This specimen consisted of peripheral blood mononuclear cells (PBMCs), obtained at new diagnosis, from a patient treated with antithyroid drugs. In DNA form, the CDR3 reads TGCAGCGTTGGACTAGCGGGGGCGCTACAAGAGACCCAGTACTTC. Its protein is CSVGLAGALQETQYF.